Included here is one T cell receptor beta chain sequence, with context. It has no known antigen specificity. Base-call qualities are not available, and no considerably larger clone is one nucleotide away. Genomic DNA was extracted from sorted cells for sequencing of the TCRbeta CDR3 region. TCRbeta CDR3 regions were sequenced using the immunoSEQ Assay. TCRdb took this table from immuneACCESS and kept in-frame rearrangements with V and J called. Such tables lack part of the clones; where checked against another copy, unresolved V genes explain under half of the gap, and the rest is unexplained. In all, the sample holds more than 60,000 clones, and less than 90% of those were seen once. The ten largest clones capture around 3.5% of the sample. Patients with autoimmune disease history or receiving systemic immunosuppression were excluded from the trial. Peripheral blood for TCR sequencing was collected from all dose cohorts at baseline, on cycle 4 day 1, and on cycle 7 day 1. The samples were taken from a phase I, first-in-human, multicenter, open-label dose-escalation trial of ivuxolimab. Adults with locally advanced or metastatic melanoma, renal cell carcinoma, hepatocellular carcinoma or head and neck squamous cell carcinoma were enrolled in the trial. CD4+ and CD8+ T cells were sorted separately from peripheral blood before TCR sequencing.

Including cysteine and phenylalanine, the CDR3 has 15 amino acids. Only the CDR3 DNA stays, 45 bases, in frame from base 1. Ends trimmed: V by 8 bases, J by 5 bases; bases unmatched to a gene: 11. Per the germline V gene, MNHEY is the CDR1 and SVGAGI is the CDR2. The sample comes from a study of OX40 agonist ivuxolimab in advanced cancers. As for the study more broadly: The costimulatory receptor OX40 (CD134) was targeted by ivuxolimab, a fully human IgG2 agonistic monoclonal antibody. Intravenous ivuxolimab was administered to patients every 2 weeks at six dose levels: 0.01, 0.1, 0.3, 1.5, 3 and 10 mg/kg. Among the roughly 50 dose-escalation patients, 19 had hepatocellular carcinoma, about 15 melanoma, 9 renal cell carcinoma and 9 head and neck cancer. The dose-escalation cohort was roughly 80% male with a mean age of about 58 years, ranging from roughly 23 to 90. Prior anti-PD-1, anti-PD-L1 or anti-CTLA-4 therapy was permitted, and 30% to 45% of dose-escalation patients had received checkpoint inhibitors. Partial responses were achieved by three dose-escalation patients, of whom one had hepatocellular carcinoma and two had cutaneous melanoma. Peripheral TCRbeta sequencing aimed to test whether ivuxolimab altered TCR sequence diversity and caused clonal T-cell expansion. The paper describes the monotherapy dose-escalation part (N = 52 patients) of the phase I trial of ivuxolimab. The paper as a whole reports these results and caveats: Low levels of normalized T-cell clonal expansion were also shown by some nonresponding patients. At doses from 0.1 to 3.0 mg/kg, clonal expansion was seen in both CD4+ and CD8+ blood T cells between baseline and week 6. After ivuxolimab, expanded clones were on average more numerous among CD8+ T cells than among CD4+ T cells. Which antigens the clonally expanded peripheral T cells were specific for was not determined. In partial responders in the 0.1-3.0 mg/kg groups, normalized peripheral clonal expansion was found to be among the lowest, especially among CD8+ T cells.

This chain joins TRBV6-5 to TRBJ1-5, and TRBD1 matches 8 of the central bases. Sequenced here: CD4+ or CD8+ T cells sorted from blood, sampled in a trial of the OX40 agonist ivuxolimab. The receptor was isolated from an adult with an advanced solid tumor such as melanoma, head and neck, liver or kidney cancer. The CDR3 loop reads CASLKDRASDQPQHF. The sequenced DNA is TGTGCCAGCTTGAAGGACAGGGCCTCGGATCAGCCCCAGCATTTT.